A single sample gave rise to the 27 T cell receptor beta chains below, sequenced in a study of blood T cell repertoires in COVID-19. Some clones are missing from TCRdb's copy, which holds only in-frame ones; the method was immunoSEQ multiplex PCR. This sample has approximately 71,000 clones, with just over 85% found just once. Sequenced sample: peripheral blood. The receptors originated from a man aged 45-60 years with acute or convalescent COVID-19.

V is TRBV15 and J is TRBJ2-7, with D perhaps matching TRBD2 (6 bases). Germline values: CDR1 LNHNV, CDR2 YYDKDF (reference sequence). Trimming stripped 6 bases from V and 6 bases from J, with 15 bases between. The CDR3 has 13 amino acids. CDR3 loop: CATSRGGDSEQYF. In DNA, the CDR3 is TGTGCCACCAGTCGAGGAGGGGACTCCGAGCAGTACTTC.

The CDR3 reads CASSLDRVVQPQHF. The CDR3 DNA is TGTGCCAGCAGTTTGGACAGGGTCGTTCAGCCCCAGCATTTT. The rearrangement uses TRBV28 and TRBJ1-5, with 8 positions matching TRBD1. The ends lost 3 bases at V and 6 bases at J; junction bases unmatched: 4. The V gene's germline CDR1 is MDHEN and CDR2 SYDVKM. This CDR3 has 14 amino acids. Looking up the rest from reference TRBV28 and TRBJ1-5 gives the full variable domain: DVKVTQSSRYLVKRTGEKVFLECVQDMDHENMFWYRQDPGLGLRLIYFSYDVKMKEKGDIPEGYSVSREKKERFSLILESASTNQTSMYLCASSLDRVVQPQHFGDGTRLSIL.

This clone appeared a single time. The chain employs TRBV6-6 and TRBJ2-3, with 7 bases lining up with TRBD2. The CDR3 extends over 16 amino acids. CDR1 MNHNY and CDR2 SVGAGI come from the germline V gene (reference sequence). The V and J ends lost 5 bases and 4 bases, in that order; junction bases with no gene match: 12. The CDR3 bases are TGTGCCAGCAGTAACCCCCTAGCGGTGCTACCAGATACGCAGTATTTT. It specifies CASSNPLAVLPDTQYF.

The chain carries TRBV7-9 and TRBJ1-5; 7 positions agree with TRBD1. The CDR3 extends over 14 amino acids. The V and J ends lost 5 bases and 1 base, in that order; junction bases with no gene match: 2. The germline gives CDR1 SEHNR, CDR2 FQNEAQ (reference sequence). The CDR3 DNA follows: TGTGCCAGCAGCCCACAGGGGAGCAATCAGCCCCAGCATTTT. It encodes CASSPQGSNQPQHF. Supplemented by reference TRBV7-9 and TRBJ1-5, the full variable domain reads DTGVSQNPRHKITKRGQNVTFRCDPISEHNRLYWYRQTLGQGPEFLTYFQNEAQLEKSRLLSDRFSAERPKGSFSTLEIQRTEQGDSAMYLCASSPQGSNQPQHFGDGTRLSIL.

CDR3 DNA sequence: TGTGCCAGCAGTCCCCTTATAGGCTACACCTTC. Residues: CASSPLIGYTF. This rearrangement joins TRBV28 to TRBJ1-2, with unresolved D. This CDR3 region has 11 residues. V was shortened by 5 bases and J by 8 bases, with 9 bases between the two germline ends. CDR1 is MDHEN, CDR2 SYDVKM, per germline.

The genes are TRBV18 and TRBJ2-7; 8 bases are shared with TRBD1. Germline assignment: CDR1 KGHSH and CDR2 LQKENI. The CDR3 is 13 residues long. With V trimmed by 3 bases and J by 5 bases, 3 bases remained unmatched. The CDR3 is CASSPLTGDEQYF. CDR3 bases: TGTGCCAGCTCACCCTTGACAGGGGACGAGCAGTACTTC.

The sample holds one count of this clone. The rearrangement uses TRBV5-1 and TRBJ2-1; 9 bases match TRBD2. Per the germline V gene, CDR1 is SGHRS and CDR2 is YFSETQ. Losses at the gene ends were 6 bases for V and 1 base for J; bases not matched to a gene: 5. The CDR3 consists of 15 residues. The CDR3: CASMTTSGSYNEQFF. CDR3 bases: TGCGCCAGCATGACGACTAGCGGATCCTACAATGAGCAGTTCTTC.

The gene calls are TRBV6-5 and TRBJ1-5; 8 bases agree with TRBD1. There are 15 residues in the CDR3. J lost 2 bases, V lost 6 bases, and 6 bases had no gene match. Looked up from germline, CDR1 is MNHEY and CDR2 is SVGAGI. This chain's CDR3 is CASRISDRGNQPQHF. For the CDR3, the DNA is TGTGCCAGCAGAATATCGGACAGGGGCAATCAGCCCCAGCATTTT.

In this sample, this clone turned up a few times. The CDR3: CASRSTGTGPEKLFF. CDR3 bases: TGTGCCAGCAGGTCCACCGGGACAGGGCCTGAAAAACTGTTTTTT. The chain uses TRBV6-5 and TRBJ1-4; the match to TRBD1 covers 9 bases. Per the germline V gene, CDR1 is MNHEY and CDR2 is SVGAGI. This CDR3 spans 15 amino acids. V gave up 6 bases and J gave up 7 bases; unmatched junction bases: 9.

The J gene is TRBJ1-2, the V gene TRBV19; 7 nucleotides align to TRBD1. This CDR3 is built from 13 residues. CDR1 and CDR2 (germline): LNHDA, SQIVND (reference sequence). V was pared by 2 bases and J by 4 bases, with 1 base of the junction left unmatched. CDR3 region: CASSIRQGYGYTF. The CDR3 DNA sequence: TGTGCCAGTAGTATAAGACAGGGCTATGGCTACACCTTC. The complete variable domain, with remaining parts taken from reference TRBV19 and TRBJ1-2, reads DGGITQSPKYLFRKEGQNVTLSCEQNLNHDAMYWYRQDPGQGLRLIYYSQIVNDFQKGDIAEGYSVSREKKESFPLTVTSAQKNPTAFYLCASSIRQGYGYTFGSGTRLTVV.

The V call is TRBV10-2, the J call TRBJ2-7; TRBD2 aligns across 8 bases. Germline CDR1 is WSHSY and CDR2 is SAAADI. Trimming took 2 bases from V and 4 from J; bases not matched to a gene: 4. The CDR3 covers 14 residues. This CDR3 reads CASSETSGTYEQYF. CDR3 nucleotides: TGCGCCAGCAGTGAGACTAGCGGAACATACGAGCAGTACTTC.

The rearrangement uses TRBV10-3 and TRBJ1-1; 7 bases match TRBD1. Per germline, CDR1 ENHRY and CDR2 SYGVKD. V lost 6 bases and J lost 6; bases outside the gene matches: 10. The CDR3 contains 14 residues. The CDR3 loop is CAIRGSHQGAEAFF. CDR3 bases: TGTGCCATCAGGGGGAGTCACCAGGGGGCTGAAGCTTTCTTT.

Comment on this clone: Relative to the germline gene, one junction end is altered; a read error may explain this. Other DNA sequences in this specimen translate into the identical CDR3. The chain joins TRBV7-7 to TRBJ2-5; TRBD1 matches 7 bases. Looked up from germline, CDR1 is SSHAT and CDR2 is FNYEAQ (reference sequence). The CDR3 totals 13 residues. The CDR3: CASSPTGVETQYF. CDR3 DNA: TGTGCTAGCAGCCCAACAGGGGTAGAGACCCAGTACTTC.

The chain uses TRBV27 and TRBJ1-4, with 9 bases identical to TRBD1. Germline assignment: CDR1 MNHEY and CDR2 SMNVEV (reference sequence). The ends lost 6 bases at V and 10 bases at J; junction bases unmatched: 18. This CDR3 has 17 residues. Here the CDR3 DNA reads TGTGCCAGCAGCTCCCGAGCCTCGGACAGGGGTGGAGTAAAACTGTTTTTT. This translates into CASSSRASDRGGVKLFF.

This chain links TRBV7-9 with TRBJ1-2, with D uncertain. V lost 4 bases and J 8 bases, leaving 8 bases between the germline ends. This CDR3 is built from 11 residues. Germline CDR1 is SEHNR and CDR2 is FQNEAQ (reference sequence). CDR3 nucleotides: TGTGCCAGCAGCTATAGATTAGGCTACACCTTC. This translates into CASSYRLGYTF.

The chain is built from TRBV7-9 and TRBJ1-4, with TRBD1 identical over 8 bases. The CDR3 runs 15 residues. Germline V gives CDR1 SEHNR, CDR2 FQNEAQ (reference sequence). Trimming cost V 2 bases and J 8 bases; bases outside gene matches: 7. CDR3: CASSLREGTGEKLFF. The CDR3 DNA reads TGTGCCAGCAGCTTAAGGGAAGGGACAGGAGAAAAACTGTTTTTT.

This rearrangement joins TRBV3-1 (or the pseudogene TRBV3-2) to TRBJ2-2, with D possibly being TRBD1 (6 bases). The germline V and J ends were trimmed by 5 bases and 9 bases, with 13 bases remaining between them. The CDR3 loop spans 13 amino acids. Germline lookup yields CDR1 LGHDT and CDR2 YNNKEL (reference sequence). CDR3 DNA: TGTGCCAGCAGCTCAGGACAGCGCTGGGAGCTGTTTTTT. Translating gives CASSSGQRWELFF.

The chain joins TRBV6-5 to TRBJ1-2, with a weak D call TRBD1 (6 bases). The CDR3 totals 14 residues. V was clipped by 4 bases and J by 8 bases, with 17 bases between them. Germline CDR1 reads MNHEY; CDR2 reads SVGAGI. The CDR3 nucleotides read TGTGCCAGCAGTTTGGGAGGGGGATCGGGGGGCTACACCTTC. It codes for CASSLGGGSGGYTF.

This chain connects TRBV9 to TRBJ1-5; D possibly corresponds to TRBD1 (5 bases). The V end lost 4 bases, the J end lost 0 bases, and 14 bases lay between the germline ends. Germline V CDR1 and CDR2: SGDLS, YYNGEE. The CDR3 sequence is 16 residues long. CDR3 DNA: TGTGCCAGCAGCCCGTCGGGGGAATATAGCAATCAGCCCCAGCATTTT. Translating gives CASSPSGEYSNQPQHF.

This chain connects TRBV2 to TRBJ1-1; TRBD1 agrees at 10 bases. The CDR3 contains 14 residues. Germline CDR1 reads SNHLY; CDR2 reads FYNNEI. The junction had 9 bases not matched to a gene; V was cut back by 10 bases and J by 4 bases. CDR3 loop: CATNRDRGSTEAFF. The CDR3 DNA reads TGTGCCACCAACCGGGACAGGGGATCCACTGAAGCTTTCTTT.

The chain is built from TRBV25-1 and TRBJ1-1; 7 nucleotides align to TRBD1. J lost 0 bases, V lost 4 bases, and 2 bases had no gene match. The germline gives CDR1 MGHDK, CDR2 SYGVNS. The CDR3 loop spans 14 amino acids. The CDR3 DNA reads TGTGCCAGCAGTGTCGACAGGGTGAACACTGAAGCTTTCTTT. It codes for CASSVDRVNTEAFF.

V is TRBV27 and J is TRBJ1-5; D may be TRBD1 (5 bases). The CDR3 has 14 residues. Per germline, CDR1 MNHEY and CDR2 SMNVEV (reference sequence). V was pared by 2 bases and J by 4 bases, with 9 bases between. CDR3 sequence: CASSLQGTNQPQHF. CDR3 nucleotide sequence: TGTGCCAGCAGTTTACAGGGTACTAATCAGCCCCAGCATTTT.

The chain couples TRBV7-9 to TRBJ2-7; D possibly corresponds to TRBD2 (7 bases). Germline V CDR1 and CDR2: SEHNR, FQNEAQ (reference sequence). This CDR3 spans 15 amino acids. V lost 1 base and J lost 4, with 14 bases in between. CDR3 in DNA: TGTGCCAGCAGCTTAGACGGGGGGCCTAGTTACGAGCAGTACTTC. It codes for CASSLDGGPSYEQYF.

This clone was seen a single time. V gene TRBV19 combines with J gene TRBJ1-1; tentative D call: TRBD1 (6 bases). V gave up 3 bases and J gave up 12 bases, with 20 bases separating them. In germline, CDR1 is LNHDA, CDR2 SQIVND (reference sequence). CDR3 length: 14 amino acids. CDR3 sequence: CASSIQAGGSTTFF. CDR3 nucleotide sequence: TGTGCCAGTAGTATTCAAGCGGGGGGCAGTACGACTTTCTTT.

This clone appeared a few times. V gene TRBV5-1 combines with J gene TRBJ2-2; D gene uncertain. CDR1 and CDR2 (germline): SGHRS, YFSETQ. The CDR3 contains 16 residues. With 0 bases removed from V and 5 bases from J, the gap between germline ends came to 14 bases. In nucleotides, the CDR3 is TGCGCCAGCAGCTTGGACAAGACTCGAAGAACCGGGGAGCTGTTTTTT. Amino acids: CASSLDKTRRTGELFF.

The chain recombines TRBV9 with TRBJ2-3, with D hard to call. Germline CDR1 and CDR2: SGDLS and YYNGEE. This CDR3 comprises 16 residues. Trimming took off 3 bases at V and 0 bases at J, with 14 bases between the two ends. CDR3 bases: TGTGCCAGCAGCGCCTCGTCGGCGGTTAGCACAGATACGCAGTATTTT. This codes for CASSASSAVSTDTQYF.

The rearrangement joins TRBV11-2 to TRBJ1-1; D may be TRBD1 (5 bases). The germline V gene has CDR1 SGHAT and CDR2 FQNNGV. The CDR3 has 13 amino acids. The V and J ends lost 4 bases and 4 bases respectively, with 10 bases between them. CDR3 coding DNA: TGTGCCAGCAGCTCTACAGGATCCACTGAAGCTTTCTTT. Translated, it gives CASSSTGSTEAFF.